The 23 T cell receptor beta chains presented below share a single source sample, sequenced in a study of blood T cell repertoires in COVID-19. The protocol was immunoSEQ multiplex PCR, while the TCRdb copy is restricted to in-frame clones and leaves out a portion. The table lists 210,000 or so clones, approximately 86% of them singletons. The sequencing input was peripheral blood. The receptors originated from a young man with active or convalescent COVID-19.

The J gene is TRBJ2-7, the V gene TRBV29-1; 8 bases align to TRBD1. Losses at the gene ends were 7 bases for V and 4 bases for J; bases not matched to a gene: 12. The CDR3 is 14 amino acids. Germline V CDR1 and CDR2: SQVTM, ANQGSEA. The CDR3 DNA reads TGCAGCGCGCTGACAGGGGTCACCTCGTACGAGCAGTACTTC. It translates to CSALTGVTSYEQYF.

J is TRBJ2-7 and V is TRBV7-9, with 7 nucleotides matching TRBD2. Germline CDR1 SEHNR, CDR2 FQNEAQ (reference sequence). This CDR3 contains 18 residues. V was pared by 2 bases and J by 0 bases, with 13 bases of the junction left unmatched. CDR3 nucleotide sequence: TGTGCCAGCAGCTTATTGATTCCCGGGTCGGGGGGCTCCTACGAGCAGTACTTC. This sequence encodes CASSLLIPGSGGSYEQYF.

This clone was recorded at least ten times. J is TRBJ2-1 and V is TRBV4-2; a weak D match, TRBD2 (5 bases). With 0 bases removed from V and 0 bases from J, the gap between germline ends came to 12 bases. From germline, CDR1 is LGHNA and CDR2 YNFKEQ. There are 17 residues in the CDR3. The CDR3 DNA reads TGTGCCAGCAGCCAAGATCTTAGCGCAAGCTCCTACAATGAGCAGTTCTTC. Protein: CASSQDLSASSYNEQFF.

The chain combines TRBV27 with TRBJ2-3; a weak D match, TRBD1 (5 bases). CDR1 and CDR2 (germline): MNHEY, SMNVEV (reference sequence). Trimming stripped 0 bases from V and 0 bases from J, with 10 bases between. The CDR3 has 16 residues. The CDR3 DNA follows: TGTGCCAGCAGTTTATCTGGGGCCCTAAGCACAGATACGCAGTATTTT. Protein sequence: CASSLSGALSTDTQYF.

This clone came up a few times. The chain is built from TRBV19 and TRBJ1-1, with 8 bases lining up with TRBD1. Germline-derived CDR1 and CDR2 are LNHDA and SQIVND (reference sequence). The CDR3 consists of 12 residues. The V segment lost 9 bases and the J segment 6 bases; nucleotides outside the gene matches: 6. This CDR3 reads CASTGGGSEAFF. In nucleotides, the CDR3 is TGTGCCAGCACAGGGGGTGGTTCTGAAGCTTTCTTT.

The chain carries TRBV5-1 and TRBJ1-1, with D uncertain. This CDR3 is built from 15 residues. The V gene lost 1 base and the J gene lost 12 bases, with 22 bases spanning the gap. CDR1 and CDR2 from the germline V gene are SGHRS and YFSETQ. The CDR3 sequence is CASSLNVGVWLGTFF. CDR3 DNA: TGCGCCAGCAGCTTGAACGTCGGGGTCTGGCTCGGGACTTTCTTT.

This chain joins TRBV6-5 and TRBJ2-1; 12 bases fit TRBD2. Trimming removed 6 bases from V and 6 bases from J; junction bases left unmatched: 3. Germline V CDR1 and CDR2: MNHEY, SVGAGI. The CDR3 contains 14 residues. The CDR3 spells CASRETSGSNEQFF. CDR3 nucleotides: TGTGCCAGCAGGGAGACTAGCGGGAGCAATGAGCAGTTCTTC.

This chain joins TRBV15 and TRBJ1-3; 10 nucleotides match TRBD1. The CDR3 is 17 amino acids. The junction had 11 bases not matched to a gene; V was cut back by 1 base and J by 8 bases. Germline-derived CDR1 and CDR2 are LNHNV and YYDKDF (reference sequence). The CDR3 DNA reads TGTGCCACCAGCAGAGGGATGACAGGGGGCGCGGGCCACACCATATATTTT. Its protein product is CATSRGMTGGAGHTIYF.

This clone has a handful of counts. The V call is TRBV24-1, the J call TRBJ2-6, with 7 bases matching TRBD1. CDR1 is KGHDR and CDR2 is SFDVKD in the germline V gene. The CDR3 is 17 residues long. Trimming took 5 bases from V and 0 from J; bases not matched to a gene: 6. The CDR3 DNA follows: TGTGCCACCAGTGGGGACAGACGCAACTCTGGGGCCAACGTCCTGACTTTC. Translating it yields CATSGDRRNSGANVLTF.

The CDR3, as DNA: TGTGCCAGCAGTCTCCAACCCGGTGTGGCTGGAAACACCATATATTTT. This gives the protein CASSLQPGVAGNTIYF. V is TRBV7-8 and J is TRBJ1-3, with unresolved D. There are 16 residues in the CDR3. The germline V gene has CDR1 SGHVS and CDR2 FQNEAQ. The V gene lost 6 bases and the J gene lost 2 bases, with 17 bases spanning the gap.

The rearrangement uses TRBV30 and TRBJ2-5; no reliable D call. This CDR3 is built from 12 residues. Trimming took off 3 bases at V and 2 bases at J, with 7 bases between the two ends. Looked up from germline, CDR1 is GTSNPN and CDR2 is SVGIG (reference sequence). The CDR3 nucleotides read TGTGCCTGGAGCGCCCAGCAAGAGACCCAGTACTTC. This translates into CAWSAQQETQYF.

The V and J genes are TRBV7-6 and TRBJ2-7, with D tentatively TRBD1 (5 bases). The CDR3 runs 15 residues. V lost 5 bases, J lost 2 bases, and 16 bases lay in between. The germline V gene has CDR1 SGHVS and CDR2 FNYEAQ. CDR3 bases: TGTGCCAGCAGCCCTGTTCTCGACAGCACCTACGAGCAGTACTTC. This codes for CASSPVLDSTYEQYF.

The rearrangement uses TRBV9 and TRBJ2-7, with D possibly being TRBD2 (6 bases). The germline CDR1 and CDR2 sequences are SGDLS and YYNGEE. Trimming shortened V by 0 bases and J by 3 bases, and 16 bases separated the two germline ends. The CDR3 sequence is 16 residues long. The CDR3 bases are TGTGCCAGCAGCGTAGAAGGGAGTAGCGGCCTCTACGAGCAGTACTTC. Protein sequence: CASSVEGSSGLYEQYF. Looking up the rest from reference TRBV9 and TRBJ2-7 gives the full variable domain: DSGVTQTPKHLITATGQRVTLRCSPRSGDLSVYWYQQSLDQGLQFLIQYYNGEERAKGNILERFSAQQFPDLHSELNLSSLELGDSALYFCASSVEGSSGLYEQYFGPGTRLTVT.

This clone showed up just once. This chain connects TRBV11-3 to TRBJ2-1, with 10 bases lining up with TRBD2. J gave up 6 bases and V 3 bases, and 2 bases lay outside the gene matches. The germline V gene has CDR1 SGHNT and CDR2 YENEEA. This CDR3 region has 14 residues. The CDR3 nucleotides read TGTGCCAGCAGCTTTCTAGCGGGAGCCAATGAGCAGTTCTTC. This encodes CASSFLAGANEQFF. Combining the CDR3 with reference TRBV11-3 and TRBJ2-1 gives the whole variable domain EAGVVQSPRYKIIEKKQPVAFWCNPISGHNTLYWYLQNLGQGPELLIRYENEEAVDDSQLPKDRFSAERLKGVDSTLKIQPAELGDSAVYLCASSFLAGANEQFFGPGTRLTVL.

In the case of this clone: The germline gene is not matched at one end of the junction; a read error may be the cause. CDR3 sequence: CASSIYRPF. CDR3 nucleotides: TGTGCCAGTAGTATATACAGGCCCTTC. The chain has TRBV19 and TRBJ1-2; TRBD1 might be the D (5 bases). Germline-derived CDR1 and CDR2 are LNHDA and SQIVND (reference sequence). The CDR3 is made up of 9 amino acids.

V is TRBV18 and J is TRBJ2-2; no firm D call. This CDR3 has 12 amino acids. Trimming left V 3 bases short and J 5 bases short, with 4 bases between. CDR1 is KGHSH, CDR2 LQKENI, per germline. The CDR3: CASSPNTGELFF. Written as DNA, the CDR3 is TGTGCCAGCTCACCTAATACCGGGGAGCTGTTTTTT.

The chain combines TRBV19 with TRBJ2-2, with D tentatively TRBD1 (6 bases). The V gene lost 9 bases and the J gene lost 0 bases, with 17 bases spanning the gap. This CDR3 is 16 amino acids long. From germline, CDR1 is LNHDA and CDR2 SQIVND (reference sequence). The chain's CDR3 is CASIGWGTPNTGELFF. CDR3 in DNA: TGTGCCAGCATCGGATGGGGGACACCGAACACCGGGGAGCTGTTTTTT.

The chain carries TRBV11-2 and TRBJ1-4; the match to TRBD1 covers 7 bases. V was clipped by 1 base and J by 5 bases; unmatched bases: 4. Germline CDR1 is SGHAT and CDR2 is FQNNGV. CDR3 length equals 15 residues. The CDR3 is CASSLGPGGNEKLFF. The CDR3 DNA reads as TGTGCCAGCAGCTTAGGCCCAGGGGGAAATGAAAAACTGTTTTTT.

The rearrangement uses TRBV6-2 or TRBV6-3 and TRBJ1-6; the match to TRBD1 covers 7 bases. In germline, CDR1 is MNHEY, CDR2 SVGEGT. The J segment lost 11 bases and the V segment lost 4 bases, leaving 17 bases of the junction unmatched. CDR3 length equals 17 residues. The CDR3 region is CASSSPGSRGPIAPLHF. The DNA of the CDR3 is TGTGCCAGCAGTTCGCCCGGTTCGAGGGGGCCGATTGCACCCCTCCACTTT.

The chain carries TRBV4-3 and TRBJ1-1; D is undetermined. The germline V gene encodes CDR1 LGHNA and CDR2 YSLEER. The CDR3 runs 13 residues. V was trimmed by 6 bases and J by 0 bases, leaving 8 bases between them. CDR3 nucleotide sequence: TGCGCCAGCAGAAGTACGGTGAACACTGAAGCTTTCTTT. Protein: CASRSTVNTEAFF.

In its sample, this clone was seen once. The gene calls are TRBV5-4 and TRBJ2-3; 12 bases fit TRBD2. The CDR3 extends over 15 amino acids. V was pared by 1 base and J by 5 bases, with 2 bases of the junction left unmatched. Germline values: CDR1 SGHNT, CDR2 YYREEE (reference sequence). The CDR3 DNA reads as TGTGCCAGCAGCTTGAGACTAGCGGGGGTAGATACGCAGTATTTT. Translation: CASSLRLAGVDTQYF.

This chain joins TRBV15 and TRBJ1-4; D is unclear. Germline V gene lookup returns CDR1 LNHNV and CDR2 YYDKDF (reference sequence). This CDR3 has 17 residues. Trimming shortened V by 2 bases and J by 5 bases, and 18 bases separated the two germline ends. The CDR3 region has the DNA TGTGCCACCAGCAGAACGACGGCAGGCAGAAACAATGAAAAACTGTTTTTT. Translation: CATSRTTAGRNNEKLFF.

The rearrangement links TRBV5-1 to TRBJ2-1; possible D gene TRBD1, 5 bases. V lost 0 bases to trimming and J lost 7 bases, with 11 bases between them. Germline assignment: CDR1 SGHRS and CDR2 YFSETQ. CDR3 length: 14 residues. CDR3 sequence: CASSLGQLRNEQFF. CDR3 DNA sequence: TGCGCCAGCAGCTTGGGACAGCTACGGAATGAGCAGTTCTTC.